The sequence of this T cell receptor (beta chain) was determined in a study of blood T cells in healthy people across ages. This clonotype was seen more than once but under ten times. With a J-beta primer mix and a sample-barcoded 5' primer, a second PCR ran about 7 to 12 cycles. TCRdb ran MiXCR on the 5' RACE reads and lists one entry per CDR3 protein. This sample yields 1.8 million or so distinct CDR3 sequences, of which about two fifths are seen a single time; 20% to 25% belongs to the top ten. Total RNA extraction produced at least 5 micrograms (per sample) for the study. Trimming removed 7 bases at V and 3 bases at J, with 8 bases between. Germline CDR1 reads SEHNR; CDR2 reads FQNEAQ (reference sequence). The CDR3 spans 12 residues.

The sequencing input was blood. This receptor was identified in a human donor in good health. The chain combines TRBV7-9 with TRBJ2-3; D is uncertain. The CDR3 DNA sequence: TGTGCCAGCACTACTGAGACAGATACGCAGTATTTT. It yields the protein CASTTETDTQYF.